This TCR beta chain stems from a study of TIL therapy for anti-PD-1-resistant metastatic lung cancer. Study results and limitations: Treatment-naive, never-smoker and oncogene-addicted patients were overrepresented in this highly selected cohort. The baseline peripheral repertoire was partially replaced by infused TIL clonotypes that later decayed.

V was shortened by 3 bases and J by 5 bases, with 17 bases between the two germline ends. CDR1 SGHRS and CDR2 YFSETQ come from the germline V gene. The CDR3 contains 15 residues. Sequencing used immunoSEQ v3. The repertoire was sequenced with immunoSEQ multiplex PCR; TCRdb's copy has only in-frame clones and lacks some. The table records tens of thousands of clones, 80% to 90% of them present only once. The time point here: pre-treatment sample, taken before nivolumab and TIL therapy. Worth noting for this clone: The antigen remains unidentified.

The clonotype was recovered from a person between 25 and 79 years old with non-small cell lung cancer. Source: blood, taken at baseline. The V call is TRBV5-1, the J call TRBJ1-1; no firm D call. The CDR3: CASSSSGIGRTEAFF. The CDR3 nucleotides read TGCGCCAGCAGCTCCTCGGGAATTGGGAGGACTGAAGCTTTCTTT.